A selection of T cell receptor beta chains follows, all from one sample in a study of T cell clones after liver transplantation. TCRdb keeps only in-frame clones here, not all; method: immunoSEQ multiplex PCR. The sample includes about 120,000 clones, roughly nine tenths of them seen just once. Sample: CD4+ T cells from blood, taken 12 months after liver transplant. These receptors all stem from a human patient who received a liver transplant. Some T cells here may be from the graft donor. The CDR3 runs from the conserved cysteine through the conserved F or W. D genes are given only for firm matches. Expanded clones get a size class; other rows say once, few or many, or leave the size out.

clone size	V gene	D gene	J gene	CDR3 protein	CDR3 DNA
-	TRBV7-3	TRBD2	TRBJ2-2	CASSLAASGLTGELFF	TGTGCCAGCAGCTTAGCGGCTAGCGGGCTGACCGGGGAGCTGTTTTTT
-	TRBV19	TRBD1	TRBJ2-1	CASSTRGFEQFF	TGTGCCAGTAGTACCAGGGGGTTCGAGCAGTTCTTC
-	TRBV6-6	-	TRBJ1-1	CASSYSEGSAFF	TGTGCCAGCAGTTACTCGGAAGGGAGCGCTTTCTTT
-	TRBV28	TRBD1	TRBJ2-7	CASSTTGQGPHEQYF	TGTGCCAGCAGTACGACGGGACAGGGCCCCCACGAGCAGTACTTC
-	TRBV5-1	TRBD1	TRBJ2-5	CASSGGTGHETQYF	TGCGCCAGCAGCGGCGGGACAGGGCATGAGACCCAGTACTTC
-	TRBV4-1	-	TRBJ2-5	CASSQIEGLETQYF	TGCGCCAGCAGCCAAATTGAGGGATTGGAGACCCAGTACTTC
-	TRBV27	-	TRBJ2-3	CASSERNRIDTQYF	TGTGCCAGCAGTGAGAGGAATAGGATAGATACGCAGTATTTT
-	TRBV19	TRBD1	TRBJ1-3	CASTRGRGNTIYF	TGTGCCAGTACGAGGGGGCGTGGAAACACCATATATTTT
-	TRBV5-8	-	TRBJ2-7	CASSQLGGGSVGYEQYF	TGTGCCAGCAGCCAACTAGGAGGGGGGAGTGTCGGCTACGAGCAGTACTTC
-	TRBV11-2	-	TRBJ2-1	CASSSAAYNEQFF	TGTGCCAGCAGCTCGGCGGCCTACAATGAGCAGTTCTTC
-	TRBV9	-	TRBJ2-5	CASSVEGSSRTQYF	TGTGCCAGCAGCGTAGAGGGTAGCAGTAGGACCCAGTACTTC
-	TRBV4-2	-	TRBJ2-7	CASSQVSEDEQYF	TGTGCCAGCAGCCAAGTGTCCGAGGACGAGCAGTACTTC
-	TRBV6-6	-	TRBJ1-5	CASSSDQGYSNQPQHF	TGTGCCAGCAGTTCCGATCAGGGGTATAGCAATCAGCCCCAGCATTTT
many	TRBV5-1	-	TRBJ2-5	CASSLGGGETQYF	TGCGCCAGCAGCTTGGGAGGTGGAGAGACCCAGTACTTC
medium-sized	TRBV6-5	-	TRBJ1-2	CASSQGRSNYGYTF	TGTGCCAGCAGTCAGGGGAGGTCCAACTATGGCTACACCTTC
once	TRBV28	TRBD2	TRBJ2-7	CASSSPLGGRGRRYEQYF	TGTGCCAGCAGTTCCCCCTTGGGCGGGAGGGGTAGAAGGTACGAGCAGTACTTC